The clone carrying this T cell receptor (beta chain) has only one observation. Its antigen is unidentified. Libraries were prepared by immunoSEQ multiplex PCR; TCRdb keeps only in-frame clonotypes and omits some of them. The sample contains about 81,000 clones, just over 90% of which appear only once. These data belong to a study of T cell responses to AZD1222 COVID-19 vaccine. J lost 6 bases, V lost 5 bases, and 4 bases had no gene match. The CDR3 has 15 amino acids. Germline V lookup: CDR1 LNHDA, CDR2 SQIVND (reference sequence). Study-wide results and caveats: Clonal diversity was possibly underestimated, and the donors were mostly white British, with more females.

The sample consisted of peripheral blood, taken on day 0 of AZD1222 vaccination. This sequence joins TRBV19 and TRBJ2-3; TRBD2 matches at 14 bases. The origin of this receptor is an adult in good health. The CDR3 spells CASSGTSGSYDTQYF. CDR3 bases: TGTGCCAGTAGTGGGACTAGCGGGAGCTATGATACGCAGTATTTT.